The 20 T cell receptor beta chains below come from one sample, sequenced in a study of Graves' ophthalmopathy and Graves' hyperthyroidism. Scientists amplified the TCR beta CDR3 regions from RNA transcripts. Amplification began with first-round RT-PCR using HTBI primers, then second-round multiplex PCR was performed. TCRdb redid the calling of the multiplex PCR reads with MiXCR, one entry per CDR3 protein. The repertoire includes about 740,000 distinct CDR3 sequences, 40% of them detected once, and 44% sits in the top ten. Sequencing was performed on peripheral blood. These receptors were collected from an adult man with Graves' ophthalmopathy.

As to this clonotype: A much more abundant neighbour one base away suggests this may be a read error. This chain uses TRBV10-3 with TRBJ2-7; 7 bases align to TRBD2. The CDR3 has 15 residues. Germline-derived CDR1 and CDR2 are ENHRY and SYGVKD. Trimming cost V 3 bases and J 5 bases; bases outside gene matches: 10. The CDR3 DNA follows: TGTGCCATCAGTGATGTAGGGAGGGGTTCCGACGAGCAGTACTTC. The encoded protein is CAISDVGRGSDEQYF.

This clonotype was seen ten or more times. In DNA form, the CDR3 reads TGTGCCAGCAGCCCCAGGCAAAAATCACCCCTCCACTTT. This encodes CASSPRQKSPLHF. V gene TRBV14 combines with J gene TRBJ1-6; D uncertain. The germline V gene has CDR1 SGHDN and CDR2 FVKESK. The CDR3 totals 13 residues. Trimming cost V 4 bases and J 10 bases, with 11 bases left between them.

In its sample, this clonotype was seen many times. The chain couples TRBV7-8 to TRBJ2-7; D remains ambiguous. The germline V and J ends were trimmed by 4 bases and 5 bases, with 9 bases remaining between them. CDR3 length: 12 amino acids. CDR1 is SGHVS, CDR2 FQNEAQ, per germline. CDR3 in amino acids: CASSSWGNEQYF. The CDR3 DNA follows: TGTGCCAGCAGCTCCTGGGGTAACGAGCAGTACTTC.

This clonotype was detected only once. A much larger clonotype is one base distant, so this may be a read error. The chain uses TRBV25-1 and TRBJ1-1, with D tentatively TRBD1 (6 bases). Germline V gene lookup returns CDR1 MGHDK and CDR2 SYGVNS. The CDR3 has 14 amino acids. CDR3 sequence reads: CASREQGWNTEALF. CDR3 DNA sequence: TGTGCCAGCAGGGAGCAGGGGTGGAACACTGAAGCTCTCTTT.

This chain joins TRBV12-3 or TRBV12-4 and TRBJ2-7, with D possibly being TRBD2 (5 bases). V lost 7 bases to trimming and J lost 6 bases, with 19 bases between them. This CDR3 has 14 residues. Written as DNA, the CDR3 is TGTGCCAGCAATTACCGGGGTAGTTATCTCGAGCAGTACTTC. It codes for CASNYRGSYLEQYF.

This clonotype showed up many times. The rearrangement joins TRBV12-3 or TRBV12-4 to TRBJ2-7; D ambiguous. This CDR3 region has 13 residues. V lost 3 bases to trimming and J lost 6 bases, with 12 bases between them. In DNA form, the CDR3 reads TGTGCCAGCAGTTTCGGCCAGGCCTCCGAGCAGTACTTC. It encodes CASSFGQASEQYF.

This clonotype was seen more than once but under ten times. The rearrangement links TRBV12-3 or TRBV12-4 to TRBJ2-6; the D gene is possibly TRBD1 (5 bases). The length of the CDR3 is 17 residues. V lost 4 bases, J lost 2 bases, and 15 bases lay in between. The DNA for the CDR3 is TGTGCCAGCAGTTCAAACCGACGGACAACTGGGGCCAACGTCCTGACTTTC. Translation gives CASSSNRRTTGANVLTF.

Only a few counts were recorded for this clonotype. The rearrangement uses TRBV15 and TRBJ1-2; possibly TRBD1 for D (6 bases). This CDR3 is built from 14 residues. Germline lookup yields CDR1 LNHNV and CDR2 YYDKDF (reference sequence). V was pared by 4 bases and J by 4 bases, with 13 bases between. CDR3 sequence: CATSISRTAYGYTF. As DNA, the CDR3 is TGTGCCACCAGCATAAGCAGGACAGCCTATGGCTACACCTTC.

The V call is TRBV19, the J call TRBJ2-6; 12 nucleotides match TRBD2. The CDR3 extends over 15 amino acids. Germline CDR1 and CDR2: LNHDA and SQIVND (reference sequence). The junction had 4 bases not matched to a gene; V was cut back by 2 bases and J by 11 bases. This chain's CDR3 is CASSIRTSGVDVLTF. CDR3 in DNA: TGTGCCAGTAGTATAAGGACTAGCGGGGTCGACGTCCTGACTTTC.

In the case of this clonotype: This may stem from a read error, because a much larger clone lies one nucleotide away. The rearrangement joins TRBV29-1 to TRBJ2-2; D not resolved. Germline V gene data show CDR1 as SQVTM and CDR2 as ANQGSEA. The CDR3 runs 15 residues. V lost 2 bases, J lost 4 bases, and 14 bases lay in between. The CDR3 nucleotides are TGCAGCGTTGAACGGTTCGGCCCGAGCACCGGGGAGCTGTTTTTT. Protein: CSVERFGPSTGELFF.

This clonotype showed up just a few times. This chain connects TRBV7-9 to TRBJ2-2, with D perhaps matching TRBD2 (6 bases). Trimming pared 4 bases from V and 4 bases from J, leaving 16 bases between. The CDR3 covers 16 residues. CDR1 and CDR2 from the germline V gene are SEHNR and FQNEAQ (reference sequence). The CDR3 spells CASSSMGGAVTGELFF. The CDR3 region has the DNA TGTGCCAGCAGCTCCATGGGGGGAGCGGTCACCGGGGAGCTGTTTTTT.

This chain uses TRBV5-6 with TRBJ2-7; 7 bases are a match to TRBD1. CDR1 is SGHDT, CDR2 YYEEEE, per germline. The junction had 7 bases not matched to a gene; V was cut back by 5 bases and J by 2 bases. This CDR3 region has 14 residues. Written as DNA, the CDR3 is TGTGCCAGCAGTTCGACCGGGACAGCCTACGAGCAGTACTTC. Encoded protein: CASSSTGTAYEQYF.

As for this clonotype: A much larger clone sits a single nucleotide away, making a read error possible. This sequence joins TRBV2 and TRBJ1-2; tentatively, D is TRBD1 (5 bases). V lost 6 bases and J 8 bases, leaving 19 bases between the germline ends. This CDR3 region has 14 residues. CDR1 and CDR2 (germline): SNHLY, FYNNEI. The chain's CDR3 is CASRGGDPPMGYTF. In DNA form, the CDR3 reads TGTGCCAGCAGGGGCGGGGACCCTCCGATGGGCTACACCTTC.

This clonotype was detected many times. CDR3 DNA sequence: TGTGCCAGCATCAATCCGATGAACACTGAAGCTTTCTTT. This encodes CASINPMNTEAFF. V gene TRBV2 combines with J gene TRBJ1-1; D is unclear. Per germline, CDR1 SNHLY and CDR2 FYNNEI. The CDR3 runs 13 residues. V shed 7 bases and J shed 0 bases, with 9 bases lying between them.

This clonotype has a handful of counts. Here the CDR3 DNA reads TGTGCCAGCTCGCCCCCGAGTAGCGGGATCACCCTCGGCGAGCAGTACTTC. Encoded protein: CASSPPSSGITLGEQYF. V gene TRBV12-3 or TRBV12-4 combines with J gene TRBJ2-7, with TRBD2 identical over 8 bases. This CDR3 has 17 amino acids. The ends lost 8 bases at V and 6 bases at J; junction bases unmatched: 21.

This clonotype was observed many times. The chain has TRBV19 and TRBJ1-5; unclear D gene. Trimming removed 2 bases from V and 3 bases from J, with 8 bases in between. In germline, CDR1 is LNHDA, CDR2 SQIVND (reference sequence). The CDR3 has 14 amino acids. The chain's CDR3 is CASSIRVDNQPQHF. The CDR3 coding sequence is TGTGCCAGTAGTATACGTGTGGACAATCAGCCCCAGCATTTT.

V and J are TRBV20-1 and TRBJ2-2; TRBD1 matches 10 bases. The CDR3 contains 15 residues. The germline V gene has CDR1 DFQATT and CDR2 SNEGSKA (reference sequence). Unmatched junction bases numbered 3, after V lost 5 bases and J lost 0 bases. In DNA form, the CDR3 reads TGCAGTGCTGTGGGGACAGGGGCGAACACCGGGGAGCTGTTTTTT. This sequence encodes CSAVGTGANTGELFF.

This clonotype was seen a few times. The chain links TRBV29-1 to TRBJ2-7; 8 nucleotides match TRBD1. Judging by the DNA end, TRBJ2-1 fits better; the J call may be wrong. The CDR3 spans 12 residues. In germline, CDR1 is SQVTM, CDR2 ANQGSEA. CDR3 nucleotide sequence: TGCAGCGACGACAGGGGCGGGAATGAGCAGTTCTTC. As protein: CSDDRGGNEQFF.

This clonotype was observed a handful of times. The V gene is TRBV7-9, the J gene TRBJ2-2; TRBD2 agrees at 12 bases. Germline CDR1 is SEHNR and CDR2 is FQNEAQ (reference sequence). The CDR3 is 17 amino acids. Trimming cost V 3 bases and J 0 bases; bases outside gene matches: 2. The CDR3 nucleotides are TGTGCCAGCAGCTTGTGGACTAGCGGGACGAACACCGGGGAGCTGTTTTTT. This gives the protein CASSLWTSGTNTGELFF. The whole variable domain, remainder taken from reference TRBV7-9 and TRBJ2-2, is DTGVSQNPRHKITKRGQNVTFRCDPISEHNRLYWYRQTLGQGPEFLTYFQNEAQLEKSRLLSDRFSAERPKGSFSTLEIQRTEQGDSAMYLCASSLWTSGTNTGELFFGEGSRLTVL.

This clonotype was recorded a few times. The rearrangement joins TRBV4-3 to TRBJ1-2; D not resolved. The CDR3 spans 15 residues. V was clipped by 0 bases and J by 9 bases, with 17 bases between them. Germline CDR1 is LGHNA and CDR2 is YSLEER. The CDR3, as DNA: TGCGCCAGCAGCCAAGAACCTGCGGACCACTTGAGCTACACCTTC. Its translation: CASSQEPADHLSYTF.